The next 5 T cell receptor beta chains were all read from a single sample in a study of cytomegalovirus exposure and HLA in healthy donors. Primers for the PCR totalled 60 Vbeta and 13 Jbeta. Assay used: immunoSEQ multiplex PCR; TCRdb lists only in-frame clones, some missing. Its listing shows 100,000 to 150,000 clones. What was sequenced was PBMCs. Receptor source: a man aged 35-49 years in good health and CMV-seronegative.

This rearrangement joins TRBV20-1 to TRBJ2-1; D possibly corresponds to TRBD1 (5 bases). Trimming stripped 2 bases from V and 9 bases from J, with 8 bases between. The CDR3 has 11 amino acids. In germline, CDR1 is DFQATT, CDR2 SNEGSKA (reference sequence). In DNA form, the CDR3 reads TGCAGTGCTAGATTCCAGGGTGAGCAGTTCTTC. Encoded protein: CSARFQGEQFF.

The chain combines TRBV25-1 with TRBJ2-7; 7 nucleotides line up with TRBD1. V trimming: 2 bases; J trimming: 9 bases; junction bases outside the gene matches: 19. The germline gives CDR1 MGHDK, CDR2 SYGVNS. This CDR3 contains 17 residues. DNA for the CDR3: TGTGCCAGCAGTGAAGCCAAGGGACAGACCTTCCTACGAGGGCAGTACTTC. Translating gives CASSEAKGQTFLRGQYF.

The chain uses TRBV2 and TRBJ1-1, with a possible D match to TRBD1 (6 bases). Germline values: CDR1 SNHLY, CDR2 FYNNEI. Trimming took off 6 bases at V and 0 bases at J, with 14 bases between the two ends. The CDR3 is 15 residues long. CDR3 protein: CASRKGTGMNTEAFF. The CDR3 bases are TGTGCCAGCAGAAAAGGCACAGGGATGAACACTGAAGCTTTCTTT.

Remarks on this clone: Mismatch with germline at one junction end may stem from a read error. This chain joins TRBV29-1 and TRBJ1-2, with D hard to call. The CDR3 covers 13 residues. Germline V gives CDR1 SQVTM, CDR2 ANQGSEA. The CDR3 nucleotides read TGCAGCGTTGACGCGCGGCCTAAATATGGCTACACCTTC. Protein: CSVDARPKYGYTF.

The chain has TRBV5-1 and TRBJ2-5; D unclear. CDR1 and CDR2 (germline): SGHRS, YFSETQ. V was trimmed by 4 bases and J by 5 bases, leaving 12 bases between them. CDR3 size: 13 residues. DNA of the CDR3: TGCGCCAGCAGCCCCGTACAACAGGAGACCCAGTACTTC. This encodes CASSPVQQETQYF.